The 22 T cell receptor beta chains below all came from one sample that was sequenced in a study of blood T cell repertoires in COVID-19. TCRdb's copy holds only in-frame clones and misses some; the assay was immunoSEQ multiplex PCR. This table holds 270,000 or so clones, 70% to 90% found once. The sequenced sample was peripheral blood. These TCRs come from a woman aged 25 to 45 with active or convalescent COVID-19.

This clone was seen a few times. The chain uses TRBV11-2 and TRBJ2-3, with D maybe TRBD2 (6 bases). The V end lost 2 bases, the J end lost 5 bases, and 11 bases lay between the germline ends. The CDR3 is made up of 14 amino acids. CDR1 and CDR2 from the germline V gene are SGHAT and FQNNGV. CDR3 in DNA: TGTGCCAGCAGCTTATGGTGGGGAGGAGATACGCAGTATTTT. Translated: CASSLWWGGDTQYF.

The V gene is TRBV4-1, the J gene TRBJ2-3; D ambiguous. Germline lookup yields CDR1 MGHRA and CDR2 YSYEKL. Trimming cost V 0 bases and J 2 bases, with 6 bases left between them. This CDR3 comprises 14 residues. The CDR3 coding sequence is TGCGCCAGCAGCCAAGAGGCGGTCACAGATACGCAGTATTTT. It specifies CASSQEAVTDTQYF.

The chain employs TRBV7-9 and TRBJ1-1; 8 bases agree with TRBD1. After removal of 0 bases from V and 13 bases from J, the junction contained 7 bases not matched to a gene. This CDR3 has 13 residues. From germline, CDR1 is SEHNR and CDR2 FQNEAQ (reference sequence). The CDR3, as DNA: TGTGCCAGCAGCTTAGCGGGACAGGAGGTGGGTTTCTTT. It specifies CASSLAGQEVGFF.

The chain is built from TRBV5-1 and TRBJ2-7, with D perhaps TRBD2 (6 bases). Germline V lookup: CDR1 SGHRS, CDR2 YFSETQ. The CDR3 is 16 residues long. V shed 4 bases and J shed 6 bases, with 23 bases lying between them. The CDR3, as DNA: TGCGCCAGCAGCCTAAATCAGGGAGGCGGGACGAGCGAGCAGTACTTC. Its translation is CASSLNQGGGTSEQYF.

The chain uses TRBV28 and TRBJ1-6, with 7 bases that match TRBD1. The CDR3 consists of 13 residues. V trimming: 4 bases; J trimming: 9 bases; junction bases outside the gene matches: 3. The germline V gene encodes CDR1 MDHEN and CDR2 SYDVKM. CDR3 sequence: CASSWTGSSPLHF. The CDR3 bases are TGTGCCAGCAGTTGGACAGGCTCTTCACCCCTCCACTTT.

The V and J genes are TRBV4-3 and TRBJ2-3; possible D gene TRBD1, 6 bases. V lost 0 bases and J 4 bases, leaving 17 bases between the germline ends. The V gene's germline CDR1 is LGHNA and CDR2 YSLEER. The CDR3 is 17 amino acids. CDR3 sequence (DNA): TGCGCCAGCAGCCAAGATGTTCGGGAAAACAGGGCAGATACGCAGTATTTT. Translating it yields CASSQDVRENRADTQYF.

V gene TRBV19 combines with J gene TRBJ1-6; D is unclear. Germline CDR1 LNHDA, CDR2 SQIVND (reference sequence). This CDR3 region has 13 residues. V gave up 9 bases and J gave up 7 bases, with 13 bases separating them. In nucleotides, the CDR3 is TGTGCCAGCTCTTCTCCCTTAAATTCACCCCTCCACTTT. Its protein product is CASSSPLNSPLHF. Based on the CDR3 plus reference TRBV19 and TRBJ1-6, the full variable domain is DGGITQSPKYLFRKEGQNVTLSCEQNLNHDAMYWYRQDPGQGLRLIYYSQIVNDFQKGDIAEGYSVSREKKESFPLTVTSAQKNPTAFYLCASSSPLNSPLHFGNGTRLTVT.

J is TRBJ2-7 and V is TRBV28; tentatively, D is TRBD2 (6 bases). V was trimmed by 6 bases and J by 2 bases, leaving 20 bases between them. Germline CDR1 reads MDHEN; CDR2 reads SYDVKM. The CDR3 sequence is 16 residues long. CDR3: CASSLVGGNRPYEQYF. The CDR3 nucleotides are TGTGCCAGCAGCCTGGTGGGGGGAAACCGCCCCTACGAGCAGTACTTC.

This clone was recorded a few times. The chain joins TRBV6-5 to TRBJ2-7; 8 positions agree with TRBD1. Germline V lookup: CDR1 MNHEY, CDR2 SVGAGI. Trimming took 2 bases from V and 3 from J; bases not matched to a gene: 6. The length of the CDR3 is 15 residues. CDR3 loop: CASSYAGTGDYEQYF. In DNA, the CDR3 is TGTGCCAGCAGTTACGCCGGGACAGGCGACTACGAGCAGTACTTC.

The chain couples TRBV4-3 to TRBJ2-5; maybe TRBD2 (7 bases). Germline V gene lookup returns CDR1 LGHNA and CDR2 YSLEER. The CDR3 spans 15 residues. V shed 0 bases and J shed 4 bases, with 12 bases lying between them. CDR3 in DNA: TGCGCCAGCAGCCAAGAATCGAGGGGGGGAGAGACCCAGTACTTC. It is translated as CASSQESRGGETQYF.

The gene calls are TRBV5-5 and TRBJ2-1; 13 nucleotides agree with TRBD2. The CDR3 runs 16 residues. CDR1 SGHKS and CDR2 YYEKEE come from the germline V gene (reference sequence). V was clipped by 4 bases and J by 6 bases; unmatched bases: 7. The CDR3 is CASSRTSGGDINEQFF. The CDR3 DNA sequence: TGTGCCAGCAGCCGAACTAGCGGGGGGGATATCAATGAGCAGTTCTTC.

This clone was picked up a small number of times. This chain uses TRBV7-2 with TRBJ2-1; no firm D call. The V gene's germline CDR1 is SGHTA and CDR2 FQGNSA. The CDR3 contains 13 residues. V lost 1 base, J lost 9 bases, and 10 bases lay in between. CDR3 nucleotides: TGTGCCAGCAGCTTAGATGTCCTCTCTGAGCAGTTCTTC. This gives the protein CASSLDVLSEQFF.

J is TRBJ2-4 and V is TRBV4-2, with D unresolved. Between the trimmed V and J ends, which lost 0 bases and 0 bases, there was a span of 6 bases. CDR3 length: 15 amino acids. The germline V gene encodes CDR1 LGHNA and CDR2 YNFKEQ. The CDR3 spells CASSQDSVAKNIQYF. Here the CDR3 DNA reads TGTGCCAGCAGCCAAGATTCAGTAGCCAAAAACATTCAGTACTTC.

The chain has TRBV19 and TRBJ2-1, with 10 bases that match TRBD2. Per the germline V gene, CDR1 is LNHDA and CDR2 is SQIVND (reference sequence). J gave up 1 base and V 4 bases, and 4 bases lay outside the gene matches. CDR3 length: 16 amino acids. CDR3 residues: CASSKRGGVSYNEQFF. Written as DNA, the CDR3 is TGTGCCAGTAGTAAGCGGGGGGGCGTATCCTACAATGAGCAGTTCTTC. Using reference TRBV19 and TRBJ2-1 for the parts outside the CDR3, the full variable domain is DGGITQSPKYLFRKEGQNVTLSCEQNLNHDAMYWYRQDPGQGLRLIYYSQIVNDFQKGDIAEGYSVSREKKESFPLTVTSAQKNPTAFYLCASSKRGGVSYNEQFFGPGTRLTVL.

J is TRBJ1-3 and V is TRBV19, with a tentative D call TRBD1 (6 bases). The CDR3 contains 12 residues. V lost 5 bases and J lost 11, with 13 bases in between. Per the germline V gene, CDR1 is LNHDA and CDR2 is SQIVND (reference sequence). The CDR3 loop is CASSLHTGSIYF. DNA for the CDR3: TGTGCCAGTAGTCTTCACACAGGGTCCATATATTTT.

This CDR3 is CASSNTGGVDGYTF. CDR3 nucleotides: TGTGCCAGCTCAAACACAGGGGGCGTAGATGGCTACACCTTC. The chain uses TRBV18 and TRBJ1-2, with 9 positions matching TRBD1. The CDR3 is 14 amino acids. J gave up 6 bases and V 5 bases, and 7 bases lay outside the gene matches. Germline V gene lookup returns CDR1 KGHSH and CDR2 LQKENI.

The chain has TRBV7-9 and TRBJ1-5; D remains unclear. The CDR3 spans 14 residues. Germline V gene lookup returns CDR1 SEHNR and CDR2 FQNEAQ (reference sequence). Between the trimmed V and J ends, which lost 1 base and 3 bases, there was a span of 7 bases. The CDR3 sequence is CASSLDSLNQPQHF. The CDR3 nucleotides read TGTGCCAGCAGCTTAGACAGCCTCAATCAGCCCCAGCATTTT. Using reference TRBV7-9 and TRBJ1-5 for the parts outside the CDR3, the full variable domain is DTGVSQNPRHKITKRGQNVTFRCDPISEHNRLYWYRQTLGQGPEFLTYFQNEAQLEKSRLLSDRFSAERPKGSFSTLEIQRTEQGDSAMYLCASSLDSLNQPQHFGDGTRLSIL.

This clone was detected only a few times. This rearrangement joins TRBV18 to TRBJ1-6; possibly TRBD1 for D (5 bases). The CDR3 is made up of 15 amino acids. Trimming took off 3 bases at V and 6 bases at J, with 12 bases between the two ends. The germline gives CDR1 KGHSH, CDR2 LQKENI. The CDR3 here is CASSPGGLINSPLHF. CDR3 nucleotide sequence: TGTGCCAGCTCACCGGGGGGACTGATTAATTCACCCCTCCACTTT. The whole variable domain, remainder taken from reference TRBV18 and TRBJ1-6, is NAGVMQNPRHLVRRRGQEARLRCSPMKGHSHVYWYRQLPEEGLKFMVYLQKENIIDESGMPKERFSAEFPKEGPSILRIQQVVRGDSAAYFCASSPGGLINSPLHFGNGTRLTVT.

The chain employs TRBV7-8 and TRBJ2-7, with D hard to call. From germline, CDR1 is SGHVS and CDR2 FQNEAQ. The CDR3 totals 12 residues. V dropped 5 bases and J dropped 7 bases, with 12 bases sitting between them. Here the CDR3 reads CASSRKPMEQYF. DNA of the CDR3: TGTGCCAGCAGCCGTAAGCCCATGGAGCAGTACTTC.

This clone appeared once. This sequence joins TRBV7-2 and TRBJ2-7; D gene ambiguous. V lost 4 bases and J 2 bases, leaving 9 bases between the germline ends. The CDR3 length is 13 residues. The germline CDR1 and CDR2 sequences are SGHTA and FQGNSA. The CDR3 region has the DNA TGTGCCAGCAGCTGGGTAGCCCCCTACGAGCAGTACTTC. The encoded protein is CASSWVAPYEQYF.

In its sample, this clone was seen a few times. This rearrangement joins TRBV3-1 (or the pseudogene TRBV3-2) to TRBJ2-5; the D is unclear. Germline V gene data show CDR1 as LGHDT and CDR2 as YNNKEL (reference sequence). This CDR3 has 12 residues. The ends were cut back, 1 base at V and 4 bases at J, with 4 bases in the middle. CDR3 nucleotide sequence: TGTGCCAGCAGCCAAGTTCGAGAGACCCAGTACTTC. Protein: CASSQVRETQYF.

The V gene is TRBV7-3, the J gene TRBJ1-5, with 12 bases aligning to TRBD1. V dropped 5 bases and J dropped 0; count of bases not matched to a gene: 5. In germline, CDR1 is SGHTA, CDR2 FQGTGA. The CDR3 extends over 17 amino acids. The CDR3 is CASSRGQGAYSNQPQHF. The CDR3 bases are TGTGCCAGCAGCCGGGGACAGGGGGCTTATAGCAATCAGCCCCAGCATTTT.